This T cell receptor beta chain was observed in a study of PD-L1 blockade in urothelial cancer. Time point here: pretreatment peripheral blood. Per patient, between 1 and 8 samples were collected at pretreatment and on-treatment time points. TCRdb's table, derived via immunoSEQ multiplex PCR, lists solely in-frame clones and lacks some. This table has around 68,000 clones, approximately 80% appearing once. This clone was recorded once. The source of this sequence is a man aged 65 to 79 with urothelial cancer. The source was PBMCs, collected around atezolizumab (anti-PD-L1) treatment.

The CDR3 loop reads CATSRTRLAGGPGTGELFF. As DNA, the CDR3 is TGTGCCACCAGCAGAACCCGACTAGCGGGAGGGCCGGGGACCGGGGAGCTGTTTTTT. The chain combines TRBV15 with TRBJ2-2; 14 positions match TRBD2. V shed 2 bases, J shed 5 bases, and the junction held 10 bases outside the gene matches. Germline loops: CDR1 LNHNV, CDR2 YYDKDF (reference sequence). The CDR3 runs 19 residues. The full variable domain, completed using reference TRBV15 and TRBJ2-2, is DAMVIQNPRYQVTQFGKPVTLSCSQTLNHNVMYWYQQKSSQAPKLLFHYYDKDFNNEADTPDNFQSRRPNTSFCFLDIRSPGLGDTAMYLCATSRTRLAGGPGTGELFFGEGSRLTVL.